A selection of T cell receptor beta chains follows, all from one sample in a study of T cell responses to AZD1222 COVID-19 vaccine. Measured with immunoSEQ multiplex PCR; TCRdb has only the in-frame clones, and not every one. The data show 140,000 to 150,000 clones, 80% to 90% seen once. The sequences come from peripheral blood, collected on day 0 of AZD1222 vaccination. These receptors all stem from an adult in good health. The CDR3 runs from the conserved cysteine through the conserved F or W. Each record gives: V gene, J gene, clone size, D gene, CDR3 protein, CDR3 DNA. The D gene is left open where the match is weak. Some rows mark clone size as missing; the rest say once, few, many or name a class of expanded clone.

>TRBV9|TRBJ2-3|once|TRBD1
CASSPMGRGTGELEDTQYF
TGTGCCAGCAGCCCTATGGGGAGGGGGACAGGGGAACTCGAGGATACGCAGTATTTT
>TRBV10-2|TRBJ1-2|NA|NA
CASRANYGYTF
TGCGCCAGCAGGGCTAACTATGGCTACACCTTC
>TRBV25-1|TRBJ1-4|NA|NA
CASSLWQTSTNEKLFF
TGTGCCAGCAGTTTGTGGCAGACCTCAACTAATGAAAAACTGTTTTTT
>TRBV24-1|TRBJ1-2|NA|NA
CATSATGLGGYTF
TGTGCCACCAGTGCAACAGGGCTCGGAGGCTACACCTTC
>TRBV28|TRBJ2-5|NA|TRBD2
CASSNGLAGGQETQYF
TGTGCCAGCAGTAACGGACTAGCGGGAGGCCAAGAGACCCAGTACTTC
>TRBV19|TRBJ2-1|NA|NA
CASSIGLSSYNEQFF
TGTGCCAGTAGTATCGGTCTAAGCTCCTACAATGAGCAGTTCTTC
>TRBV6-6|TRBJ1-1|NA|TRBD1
CASSYGGTGGTEAFF
TGTGCCAGCAGTTACGGTGGGACAGGGGGTACTGAAGCTTTCTTT
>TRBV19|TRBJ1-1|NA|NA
CATLDANTEAFF
TGTGCCACTTTAGACGCGAACACTGAAGCTTTCTTT
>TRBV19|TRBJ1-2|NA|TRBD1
CASTLSQGVGYGYTF
TGTGCCAGTACCTTATCACAGGGGGTTGGCTATGGCTACACCTTC
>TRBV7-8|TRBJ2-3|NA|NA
CASSLGFGRTTDTQYF
TGTGCCAGCAGCTTGGGGTTTGGGAGAACCACAGATACGCAGTATTTT
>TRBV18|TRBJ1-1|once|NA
CASSPPSVPPAFF
TGTGCCAGCTCACCACCGTCGGTACCGCCAGCTTTCTTT
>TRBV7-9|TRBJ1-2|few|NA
CASSLWMGAAYGYTF
TGTGCCAGCAGCTTATGGATGGGGGCCGCCTATGGCTACACCTTC
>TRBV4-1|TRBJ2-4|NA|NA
CASSQARIFGKNIQYF
TGCGCCAGCAGCCAAGCTCGGATCTTCGGTAAAAACATTCAGTACTTC
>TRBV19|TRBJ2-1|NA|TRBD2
CASSIAGGLSEQFF
TGTGCCAGTAGTATTGCGGGGGGGCTGTCTGAGCAGTTCTTC
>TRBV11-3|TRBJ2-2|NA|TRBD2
CASSLGTSGANTGELFF
TGTGCCAGCAGCTTAGGGACTAGCGGGGCTAACACCGGGGAGCTGTTTTTT
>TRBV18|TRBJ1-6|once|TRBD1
CASSSGQSQNSPLHF
TGTGCCAGCTCATCGGGACAGTCTCAGAATTCACCCCTCCACTTT
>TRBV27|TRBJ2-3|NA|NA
CASRPWASATDTQYF
TGTGCCAGCAGGCCCTGGGCTAGCGCGACAGATACGCAGTATTTT
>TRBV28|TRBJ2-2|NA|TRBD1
CASSIPGGRAGELFF
TGTGCCAGCAGTATACCAGGGGGCCGGGCCGGGGAGCTGTTTTTT
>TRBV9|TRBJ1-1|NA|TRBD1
CASSDRQGRTEAFF
TGTGCCAGCAGCGACAGACAGGGGAGGACTGAAGCTTTCTTT
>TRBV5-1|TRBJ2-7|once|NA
CASSSQGYEQYF
TGCGCCAGCAGCTCACAGGGATACGAGCAGTACTTC
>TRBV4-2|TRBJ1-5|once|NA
CASSQDRRAGGGNQPQHF
TGTGCCAGCAGCCAAGACCGCCGGGCGGGAGGGGGCAATCAGCCCCAGCATTTT
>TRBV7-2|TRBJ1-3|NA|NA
CASSPRSGNTIYF
TGTGCCAGCAGCCCCCGCTCTGGAAACACCATATATTTT
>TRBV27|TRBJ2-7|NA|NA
CASSLLRVGEQYF
TGTGCCAGCAGTTTATTAAGGGTAGGAGAGCAGTACTTC
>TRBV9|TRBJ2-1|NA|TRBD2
CASSVSGAEQFF
TGTGCCAGCAGCGTAAGCGGGGCTGAGCAGTTCTTC
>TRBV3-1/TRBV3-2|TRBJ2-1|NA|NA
CASRDGETYNEQFF
TGTGCCAGCAGAGACGGGGAAACCTACAATGAGCAGTTCTTC
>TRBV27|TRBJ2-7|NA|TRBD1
CASSLRQGYEQYF
TGTGCCAGCAGTTTAAGACAGGGCTACGAGCAGTACTTC
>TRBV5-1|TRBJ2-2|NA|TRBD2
CASADYGRAGELFF
TGCGCCAGCGCAGACTATGGGAGGGCCGGGGAGCTGTTTTTT
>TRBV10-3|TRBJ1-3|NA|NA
CAISGQAYSGNTIYF
TGTGCCATCAGTGGACAGGCCTACTCTGGAAACACCATATATTTT
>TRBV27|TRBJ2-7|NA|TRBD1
CASSGQGSAYEQYF
TGTGCCAGCAGTGGACAGGGCTCAGCCTACGAGCAGTACTTC